The clone carrying this TCR beta chain came up many times. The germline CDR1 and CDR2 sequences are KGHSH and LQKENI. The CDR3 extends over 11 amino acids. V was clipped by 5 bases and J by 8 bases, with 9 bases between them. TCRdb re-called the RACE reads through MiXCR, storing one row per CDR3 protein. The sample includes 55,000 to 75,000 distinct CDR3 sequences, roughly 12% of them seen just once. The time point is: patch test 3, about 24 weeks after DPC sensitization. Treatment given: therapeutic diphenylcyclopropenone sensitization with weekly scalp DPC. The data derive from a study of human T cells and chemical hapten exposure.

This TCR was recovered from a man aged 25-45 years with alopecia areata. Some clones in this sample may be carry-over from other donors' samples. Sequencing used whole blood, obtained in connection with sensitization to the hapten diphenylcyclopropenone (DPC). V usage is TRBV18 and J usage is TRBJ1-1, with a tentative D call TRBD1 (6 bases). The CDR3 loop is CASSIQGEAFF. The CDR3 DNA follows: TGTGCCAGCTCAATCCAGGGGGAAGCTTTCTTT.